Presented here are 6 T cell receptor beta chains from one specimen sequenced in a study of shared clonotypes between healthy human individuals. The table came from immunoSEQ multiplex PCR; TCRdb's copy has only in-frame clones and leaves some out. Of 2 million or so clones listed, around 96% are singletons. The naive CD8 fraction comprised CD45RO-negative cells positively selected for CCR7 and excluded terminally differentiated effector memory CD45RA+ cells. Sequencing was performed on naive CD8+ T cells sorted from blood. These receptors all come from a man aged 18-30 years in good health.

The rearrangement joins TRBV10-1 to TRBJ2-1; tentatively, D is TRBD1 (6 bases). CDR1 WNHNN and CDR2 SYGVQD come from the germline V gene (reference sequence). The CDR3 is 14 residues long. V gave up 2 bases and J gave up 7 bases, with 12 bases separating them. The CDR3 reads CASSEDGQGNEQFF. As DNA, the CDR3 is TGCGCCAGCAGTGAGGACGGGCAGGGGAATGAGCAGTTCTTC.

The chain recombines TRBV4-3 with TRBJ2-1; TRBD1 matches 7 bases. Germline CDR1 and CDR2: LGHNA and YSLEER. The CDR3 sequence is 14 residues long. V was clipped by 3 bases and J by 7 bases; unmatched bases: 6. Here the CDR3 DNA reads TGCGCCAGCAGCCATTACAGGGGCGGGAATGAGCAGTTCTTC. Protein: CASSHYRGGNEQFF.

The chain links TRBV29-1 to TRBJ1-2, with a tentative D call TRBD1 (5 bases). Germline assignment: CDR1 SQVTM and CDR2 ANQGSEA. This CDR3 region has 12 residues. The ends were cut back, 4 bases at V and 5 bases at J, with 11 bases in the middle. The CDR3 DNA is TGCAGCGTTGTCAAGGACAAGTATGGCTACACCTTC. It encodes CSVVKDKYGYTF.

The chain employs TRBV28 and TRBJ1-2, with 7 bases lining up with TRBD1. The CDR3 contains 15 residues. The junction had 11 bases not matched to a gene; V was cut back by 7 bases and J by 3 bases. Germline V gene data show CDR1 as MDHEN and CDR2 as SYDVKM. The chain's CDR3 is CASNIQRTGHYGYTF. CDR3 sequence (DNA): TGTGCCAGCAACATACAGAGGACAGGCCACTATGGCTACACCTTC.

V and J are TRBV18 and TRBJ2-6, with TRBD1 matching 7 bases. The CDR3 has 18 residues. Germline trimming cut 2 bases from V and 3 bases from J; bases unmatched to any gene: 10. In germline, CDR1 is KGHSH, CDR2 LQKENI. Written as DNA, the CDR3 is TGTGCCAGCTCACCAGAGACAGGGTTATTAGGTGGGGCCAACGTCCTGACTTTC. Translation: CASSPETGLLGGANVLTF. Together with reference TRBV18 and TRBJ2-6, the CDR3 gives the full variable domain: NAGVMQNPRHLVRRRGQEARLRCSPMKGHSHVYWYRQLPEEGLKFMVYLQKENIIDESGMPKERFSAEFPKEGPSILRIQQVVRGDSAAYFCASSPETGLLGGANVLTFGAGSRLTVL.

Only one count was recorded for this clone. V and J are TRBV7-8 and TRBJ2-1, with 9 bases identical to TRBD1. Trimming cost V 4 bases and J 3 bases; bases outside gene matches: 10. From germline, CDR1 is SGHVS and CDR2 FQNEAQ. This CDR3 contains 17 residues. The CDR3 region has the DNA TGTGCCAGCAGCTCTAGCGCTGGGACAGGGATCTACAATGAGCAGTTCTTC. Protein sequence: CASSSSAGTGIYNEQFF.